The present entry profiles one TCR beta chain with its context. Its cognate antigen is unknown. The sample's treatment: around 19 received Ad26.COV2.S at low or high dose, single or two shots; about 5 received placebo; per-sample allocation not given. At day 63 after the first vaccine or placebo injection, samples were drawn. Assay: immunoSEQ multiplex PCR; the TCRdb copy retains only in-frame clones and omits some. In the table there are some 400,000 clones, about 89% of which are singletons. Deletions cut 5 bases from V and 3 bases from J, with 13 bases between. The V gene's germline CDR1 is GTSNPN and CDR2 SVGIG (reference sequence). The CDR3 has 13 amino acids. This entry comes from a study of Ad26.COV2.S vaccination and SARS-CoV-2 variants. Whole-study findings and limits: The authors reported substantial breadth in spike-specific CD8+ and CD4+ T cell responses after vaccination. People who got the vaccine had more spike-specific TCR breadth than people who got placebo.

The specimen was peripheral blood, collected in a trial of Ad26.COV2.S vaccine versus placebo. The receptor comes from a person between 18 and 59 years old who received the Ad26.COV2.S COVID-19 vaccine or a placebo. J is TRBJ1-1 and V is TRBV30; D uncertain. CDR3 DNA: TGTGCCTGGGTTCGGGGTGGGGACACTGAAGCTTTCTTT. It translates to CAWVRGGDTEAFF. The full variable domain, its missing parts supplied by reference TRBV30 and TRBJ1-1, is SQTIHQWPATLVQPVGSPLSLECTVEGTSNPNLYWYRQAAGRGLQLLFYSVGIGQISSEVPQNLSASRPQDRQFILSSKKLLLSDSGFYLCAWVRGGDTEAFFGQGTRLTVV.